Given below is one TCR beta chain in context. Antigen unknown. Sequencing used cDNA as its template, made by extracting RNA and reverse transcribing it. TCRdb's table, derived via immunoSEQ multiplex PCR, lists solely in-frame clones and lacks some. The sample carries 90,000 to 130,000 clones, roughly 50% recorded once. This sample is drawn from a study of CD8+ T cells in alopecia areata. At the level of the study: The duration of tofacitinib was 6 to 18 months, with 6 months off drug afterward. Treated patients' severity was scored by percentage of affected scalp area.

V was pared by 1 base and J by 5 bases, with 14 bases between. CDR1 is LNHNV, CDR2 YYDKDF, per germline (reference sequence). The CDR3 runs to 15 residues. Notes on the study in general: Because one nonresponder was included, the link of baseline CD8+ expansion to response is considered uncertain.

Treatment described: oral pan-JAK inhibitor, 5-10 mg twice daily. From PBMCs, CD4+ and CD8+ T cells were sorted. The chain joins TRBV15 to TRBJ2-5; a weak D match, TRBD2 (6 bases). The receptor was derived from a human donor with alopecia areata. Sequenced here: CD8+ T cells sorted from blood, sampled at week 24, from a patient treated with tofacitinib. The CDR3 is CATSRAPTAGETQYF. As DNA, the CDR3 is TGTGCCACCAGCAGAGCCCCCACGGCGGGGGAGACCCAGTACTTC.